This TCR beta chain is from a study of neurological immune-mediated disorders. Study overall: The 35 or so multiple sclerosis patients comprised some 31 that were relapsing-remitting and 3 that were secondary progressive. Study-level results: CDR3 amino acid sequences of expanded clones were not shared across subjects, a result suggesting private repertoires in all groups. One related-CDR3 cluster, found by phylogenetic grouping, held repertoires of 18 of 34 multiple sclerosis patients and is a possible signature.

There are many counts of this clonotype. The target antigen is unknown. Stated time point: longitudinal time-point 2. V shed 0 bases and J shed 5 bases, with 6 bases lying between them. CDR1 is SGDLS and CDR2 is YYNGEE in the germline V gene. The CDR3 has 13 amino acids. TCRdb reanalysed the 5' RACE reads using MiXCR and keeps one entry per CDR3 protein. The sample holds about 80,000 distinct CDR3 sequences, more than 5% seen once. This chain joins TRBV9 and TRBJ2-1; perhaps TRBD2 as D (5 bases). The receptor's source is a woman aged 60-75 years with multiple sclerosis. Sequenced: PBMCs. The CDR3 here is CASSVGLNNEQFF. CDR3 nucleotide sequence: TGTGCCAGCAGCGTAGGACTAAACAATGAGCAGTTCTTC.